Listed here is a single T cell receptor beta chain. These data belong to a study of blood T cell repertoires in COVID-19. Study details: The United States, Italy and Spain were the sources of the acute and convalescent COVID-19 samples. T cells, B-cell-depleted T cells, or PBMCs provided the cDNA or gDNA that served as material.

Seattle's enrolled individuals joined amid active infection and were then monitored longitudinally. CDR1 is MNHEY, CDR2 SVGAGI, per germline. The CDR3 spans 13 residues. The ends were cut back, 4 bases at V and 1 base at J, with 7 bases in the middle. Authors' methods: Reference gene primer amplification yielded estimated nucleated cell counts. Using immunoSEQ multiplex PCR, the repertoire was profiled, and TCRdb retains in-frame clones only, with some absent. The DNA was the basis for D and trimming; V, J and clone size are from that table. The sample yields more than 150,000 clones, 85% to 95% seen once.

This clonotype was obtained from a man aged 30-40 years with COVID-19, enrolled during active disease. The specimen was peripheral blood. This sequence joins TRBV6-5 and TRBJ1-1; no clear D. CDR3: CASSFRENTEAFF. The CDR3 DNA sequence: TGTGCCAGCAGTTTCCGGGAGAACACTGAAGCTTTCTTT.